The rows below give T cell receptor beta chains drawn from one sample of a study of OX40 agonist ivuxolimab in advanced cancers. Clones were read by immunoSEQ multiplex PCR, and TCRdb kept only the in-frame ones, dropping some. Here the sample spans around 63,000 clones, roughly 90% being singletons. The sequences come from CD4+ or CD8+ T cells sorted from blood, collected in a trial of the OX40 agonist ivuxolimab. The receptor set was obtained from an adult with an advanced solid tumor such as melanoma, head and neck, liver or kidney cancer. Both conserved end residues are part of each CDR3. Each record gives: D gene, clone size, V gene, J gene, CDR3 length, CDR3 protein, CDR3 DNA. D genes are given only for firm matches. The size entry is marked missing in some rows and otherwise reads once, few, many or a size class.

.	.	TRBV5-6	TRBJ2-2	14	CASSPDWNTGELFF	TGTGCCAGCAGCCCTGACTGGAACACCGGGGAGCTGTTTTTT
TRBD1	.	TRBV6-1	TRBJ2-3	14	CASSAGTGGNTQYF	TGTGCCAGCAGTGCCGGGACAGGGGGAAATACGCAGTATTTT
.	.	TRBV28	TRBJ2-3	15	CASSFQGEGTDTQYF	TGTGCCAGCAGTTTTCAGGGTGAAGGAACAGATACGCAGTATTTT
.	.	TRBV6-6	TRBJ2-3	12	CASQAGGDTQYF	TGTGCCAGCCAGGCGGGTGGAGATACGCAGTATTTT
.	.	TRBV5-6	TRBJ2-3	15	CASSLPGERTDTQYF	TGTGCCAGCAGCCTTCCAGGGGAGAGGACAGATACGCAGTATTTT
.	.	TRBV2	TRBJ2-6	17	CASSGEGLVSGANVLTF	TGTGCCAGCAGTGGTGAGGGGCTGGTCTCTGGGGCCAACGTCCTGACTTTC
TRBD1	.	TRBV6-5	TRBJ2-7	15	CASSYPGQGYYEQYF	TGTGCCAGCAGTTACCCGGGACAGGGGTACTACGAGCAGTACTTC
TRBD2	once	TRBV28	TRBJ2-5	13	CASSRGEGETQYF	TGTGCCAGCAGTCGTGGGGAGGGGGAGACCCAGTACTTC
TRBD1	.	TRBV18	TRBJ1-1	15	CASSNGQGLNTEAFF	TGTGCCAGCTCAAACGGACAGGGTTTGAACACTGAAGCTTTCTTT
.	.	TRBV12-5	TRBJ2-3	15	CASGLAESFTDTQYF	TGTGCTAGTGGTTTAGCGGAATCCTTCACAGATACGCAGTATTTT
.	.	TRBV18	TRBJ1-1	13	CASSTRVNTEAFF	TGTGCCAGCTCAACCCGGGTCAACACTGAAGCTTTCTTT
.	few	TRBV5-4	TRBJ2-1	16	CASSLGGASSYNEQFF	TGTGCCAGCAGCTTGGGGGGCGCTAGCTCCTACAATGAGCAGTTCTTC
.	.	TRBV9	TRBJ2-3	15	CASSVGGSGTDTQYF	TGTGCCAGCAGCGTAGGTGGGAGTGGAACAGATACGCAGTATTTT
.	.	TRBV19	TRBJ2-5	15	CASSINSRQQETQYF	TGTGCCAGTAGTATTAATTCCCGACAGCAAGAGACCCAGTACTTC
TRBD2	.	TRBV28	TRBJ2-2	15	CASSPGGRSTGELFF	TGTGCCAGCAGCCCGGGAGGGCGGAGCACCGGGGAGCTGTTTTTT
.	.	TRBV5-6	TRBJ1-2	15	CASSFLDAPNYGYTF	TGTGCCAGCAGCTTTTTGGATGCTCCTAACTATGGCTACACCTTC
.	.	TRBV7-8	TRBJ1-1	15	CASSLVAGVGTEAFF	TGTGCCAGCAGCTTAGTAGCGGGGGTCGGAACTGAAGCTTTCTTT
.	.	TRBV21-1	TRBJ2-1	18	CASSKARARGVTYNEQFF	TGTGCCAGCAGCAAAGCCCGAGCGCGCGGGGTAACCTACAATGAGCAGTTCTTC
.	.	TRBV7-9	TRBJ1-2	13	CASSPSARYGYTF	TGTGCCAGCAGCCCGTCGGCACGCTATGGCTACACCTTC
TRBD2	.	TRBV7-9	TRBJ2-2	15	CASSLSGTNTGELFF	TGTGCCAGCAGCTTGAGCGGGACGAACACCGGGGAGCTGTTTTTT
.	.	TRBV28	TRBJ1-1	12	CASSPLATEAFF	TGTGCCAGCAGTCCATTGGCGACTGAAGCTTTCTTT
.	.	TRBV15	TRBJ2-3	15	CATSSLRGRRDTQYF	TGTGCCACCAGCAGTCTCCGGGGGAGAAGAGATACGCAGTATTTT
.	.	TRBV2	TRBJ1-5	14	CASSEAGRLQPQHF	TGTGCCAGCAGTGAAGCCGGGAGGTTGCAGCCCCAGCATTTT
.	.	TRBV5-1	TRBJ1-5	13	CASRRGSGQPQHF	TGCGCCAGCAGACGTGGTTCGGGGCAGCCCCAGCATTTT
TRBD2	.	TRBV7-3	TRBJ2-1	16	CASSPSGTSANTRQFF	TGTGCCAGCAGCCCCTCCGGGACTAGCGCGAATACACGGCAGTTCTTC
TRBD1	.	TRBV6-1	TRBJ1-4	13	CASKGQGHEKLFF	TGTGCCAGCAAGGGACAGGGCCATGAAAAACTGTTTTTT
.	once	TRBV20-1	TRBJ2-4	11	CSARDQVIQYF	TGCAGTGCTAGAGATCAGGTCATTCAGTACTTC